This TCR beta chain was found in a study of shared clonotypes between healthy human individuals. Comments on this clone: Its antigen is unidentified.

General study results and limits: Sampling covered blood only; tissue repertoires likely differ.

The study ran the assay at deep level. The repertoire was sequenced with immunoSEQ multiplex PCR; TCRdb's copy has only in-frame clones and lacks some. The top ten hold nearly 1.5% of the sample, which has about 1 million clones, 60% to 80% seen once. CD4+ cell separation produced CD45RA+ naive and CD45RA-negative memory subsets. What was sequenced was memory CD4+ T cells sorted from blood. Subset meaning: CD45RA-negative fraction. This TCR derives from a man aged 18 to 30 in good health.

The CDR3 reads CASRQSTGNQPQHF. The CDR3, as DNA: TGTGCCAGCCGACAGTCTACGGGCAATCAGCCCCAGCATTTT. The rearrangement uses TRBV6-1 and TRBJ1-5, with D tentatively TRBD1 (5 bases). Germline CDR1 MNHNS, CDR2 SASEGT. The CDR3 is made up of 14 amino acids. V lost 8 bases to trimming and J lost 2 bases, with 13 bases between them.